This record looks at one T cell receptor beta chain sequence and its context. Only in-frame clones appear in the TCRdb table, and some are missing; sequencing was by immunoSEQ multiplex PCR. Of approximately 250,000 clones in the sample, around 86% are singletons; the top ten hold approximately 2.1%. The CDR3 is made up of 17 amino acids. Trimming removed 0 bases at V and 0 bases at J, with 12 bases between. The germline V gene encodes CDR1 SGHVS and CDR2 FNYEAQ. The sample is drawn from a study of blood T cell repertoires in COVID-19. Overall study context: From T cells, B-cell-depleted T cells, or PBMCs came the material, which was cDNA or gDNA.

The receptor was derived from a man younger than 45 who had recovered from COVID-19. V usage is TRBV7-6 and J usage is TRBJ1-3; D not certain. Sequenced sample: peripheral blood. The CDR3 loop reads CASSLAPLGSSGNTIYF. The DNA for the CDR3 is TGTGCCAGCAGCTTAGCGCCCCTGGGCAGCTCTGGAAACACCATATATTTT.